This passage covers 5 T cell receptor beta chains from one sample sequenced in a study of blood T cells in healthy people across ages. It was with a sample-barcoded 5' primer and a J-beta primer mix that a second PCR of roughly 7 to 11 cycles was run. TCRdb passed the 5' RACE reads through MiXCR, listing each CDR3 protein once. The table lists about 970,000 distinct CDR3 sequences, around 54% of them singletons. What was sequenced was blood. These receptors originate from a woman in her sixties or seventies in good health.

Details on this clonotype: A junction end diverges from the germline sequence, so it may reflect a read error. CDR3 residues: CAGSTFTDTQYF. CDR3 bases: TGTGCCGGCAGTACCTTTACAGATACGCAGTATTTT. The rearrangement joins TRBV28 to TRBJ2-3; D ambiguous. CDR3 length equals 12 residues. Germline V lookup: CDR1 MDHEN, CDR2 SYDVKM.

The chain combines TRBV14 with TRBJ1-1, with no clear D. CDR1 and CDR2 (germline): SGHDN, FVKESK. The CDR3 runs 13 residues. The ends were cut back, 2 bases at V and 1 base at J, with 5 bases in the middle. The DNA of the CDR3 is TGTGCCAGCAGCCAATCAGGGAACACTGAAGCTTTCTTT. This sequence encodes CASSQSGNTEAFF.

This chain joins TRBV6-5 and TRBJ1-4, with D possibly matching TRBD1 (5 bases). The germline CDR1 and CDR2 sequences are MNHEY and SVGAGI. The ends were cut back, 6 bases at V and 7 bases at J, with 18 bases in the middle. The CDR3 runs to 15 residues. The CDR3 protein is CASRSGTALGEKLFF. CDR3 coding DNA: TGTGCCAGCAGATCAGGGACGGCACTAGGTGAAAAACTGTTTTTT.

This clonotype was counted only a few times. The chain has TRBV7-9 and TRBJ1-1; perhaps TRBD1 as D (6 bases). The CDR3 contains 14 residues. CDR1 and CDR2 from the germline V gene are SEHNR and FQNEAQ (reference sequence). Trimming stripped 5 bases from V and 4 bases from J, with 14 bases between. The CDR3 is CASSDTGRSTEAFF. The CDR3 DNA reads TGTGCCAGCAGCGACACAGGGCGGAGCACTGAAGCTTTCTTT. The full variable domain, rest sourced from reference TRBV7-9 and TRBJ1-1, is DTGVSQNPRHKITKRGQNVTFRCDPISEHNRLYWYRQTLGQGPEFLTYFQNEAQLEKSRLLSDRFSAERPKGSFSTLEIQRTEQGDSAMYLCASSDTGRSTEAFFGQGTRLTVV.

The chain joins TRBV6-1 to TRBJ2-1, with unresolved D. Germline V CDR1 and CDR2: MNHNS, SASEGT. The CDR3 is 13 amino acids. V was clipped by 2 bases and J by 4 bases, with 6 bases between them. CDR3 coding DNA: TGTGCCAGCAGTGAAAGGTTTTACAATGAGCAGTTCTTC. Amino acids: CASSERFYNEQFF.